Below are 8 T cell receptor beta chains sequenced from a single sample in a study of spatial heterogeneity in lung cancer. TCRdb re-derived calls from the 5' RACE reads in MiXCR, one entry per CDR3 protein. The table has roughly 120,000 distinct CDR3 sequences, 10% to 14% seen once; the top ten hold roughly a quarter. Time point specified: blood at routine non-recurrence follow-up after resection. The sample was PBMCs, taken at follow-up. The receptor source for this set is a female donor with early-stage non-small cell lung cancer.

This clonotype occurred a few times. The chain carries TRBV12-3 or TRBV12-4 and TRBJ1-4; D unclear. The CDR3 extends over 11 amino acids. The ends were cut back, 5 bases at V and 4 bases at J, with 2 bases in the middle. Here the CDR3 reads CASSNNEKLFF. The CDR3 region has the DNA TGTGCCAGCAGTAATAATGAAAAACTGTTTTTT.

The rearrangement links TRBV20-1 to TRBJ2-7, with 10 positions matching TRBD1. Germline lookup yields CDR1 DFQATT and CDR2 SNEGSKA (reference sequence). The junction had 11 bases not matched to a gene; V was cut back by 3 bases and J by 6 bases. The CDR3 is 15 residues long. The CDR3 spells CSASHPGQGRREQYF. The CDR3 DNA reads as TGCAGTGCTAGCCATCCGGGACAGGGGAGGCGCGAGCAGTACTTC.

This clonotype turned up a few times. V gene TRBV11-2 combines with J gene TRBJ2-4; D ambiguous. The CDR3 extends over 15 amino acids. V was pared by 1 base and J by 7 bases, with 14 bases between. Per the germline V gene, CDR1 is SGHAT and CDR2 is FQNNGV. The CDR3 nucleotides read TGTGCCAGCAGCTTAGTGACGGGCACGAGGAACATTCAGTACTTC. This translates into CASSLVTGTRNIQYF.

This clonotype was observed a handful of times. The V call is TRBV20-1, the J call TRBJ2-3; unclear D gene. V dropped 0 bases and J dropped 4 bases, with 11 bases sitting between them. Germline V gives CDR1 DFQATT, CDR2 SNEGSKA (reference sequence). This CDR3 has 14 amino acids. This CDR3 is CSARDPKGADTQYF. The DNA of the CDR3 is TGCAGTGCTAGAGACCCCAAGGGCGCAGATACGCAGTATTTT.

V gene TRBV6-5 combines with J gene TRBJ1-2, with 11 bases that match TRBD1. CDR1 and CDR2 from the germline V gene are MNHEY and SVGAGI. The CDR3 sequence is 14 residues long. V dropped 5 bases and J dropped 5; count of bases not matched to a gene: 4. The CDR3, as DNA: TGTGCCAGCAGTACGGGGACAGGGGGTTATGGCTACACCTTC. It codes for CASSTGTGGYGYTF.

This clonotype was observed at least ten times. The CDR3 nucleotides are TGCAGTGCTAGAGTTCCCGGGTCCTATCAGCCCCAGCATTTT. Its translation is CSARVPGSYQPQHF. The chain couples TRBV20-1 to TRBJ1-5; D gene ambiguous. CDR3 length equals 14 residues. In germline, CDR1 is DFQATT, CDR2 SNEGSKA (reference sequence). Trimming took off 1 base at V and 5 bases at J, with 12 bases between the two ends.

This clonotype was found many times. The rearrangement links TRBV10-3 to TRBJ2-1; D is possibly TRBD2 (5 bases). Germline loops: CDR1 ENHRY, CDR2 SYGVKD. The CDR3 covers 14 residues. Between the trimmed V and J ends, which lost 2 bases and 10 bases, there was a span of 15 bases. CDR3 loop: CAISEPSRTGEQFF. Here the CDR3 DNA reads TGTGCCATCAGTGAGCCGAGTCGGACGGGAGAGCAGTTCTTC.

At least ten counts were recorded for this clonotype. An end of the junction differs from the germline gene, which may be a read error. This chain uses TRBV11-1 with TRBJ2-3; D is ambiguous. The CDR3 consists of 13 residues. The germline CDR1 and CDR2 sequences are SGHAT and FQDESV (reference sequence). As DNA, the CDR3 is TGCGCATCAAGACCGGCTGGCACAGATACGCAGTATTTT. It is translated as CASRPAGTDTQYF.